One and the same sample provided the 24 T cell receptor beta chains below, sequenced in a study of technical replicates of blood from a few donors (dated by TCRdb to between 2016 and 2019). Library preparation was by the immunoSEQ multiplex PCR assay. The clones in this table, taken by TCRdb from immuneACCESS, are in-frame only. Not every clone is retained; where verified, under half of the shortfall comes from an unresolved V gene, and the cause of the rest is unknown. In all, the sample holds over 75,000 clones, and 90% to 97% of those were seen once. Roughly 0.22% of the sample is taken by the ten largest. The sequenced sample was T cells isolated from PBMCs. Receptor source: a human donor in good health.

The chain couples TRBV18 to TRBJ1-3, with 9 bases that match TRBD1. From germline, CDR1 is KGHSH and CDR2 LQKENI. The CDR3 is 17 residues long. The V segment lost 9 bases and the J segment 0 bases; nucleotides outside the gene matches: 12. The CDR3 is CASPITGTGRSGNTIYF. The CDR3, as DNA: TGTGCCAGTCCGATAACCGGGACAGGGCGCTCTGGAAACACCATATATTTT.

The CDR3 region is CASGLVGARKGNIQYF. In DNA, the CDR3 is TGTGCTAGTGGTTTGGTGGGCGCCCGCAAGGGGAACATTCAGTACTTC. This sequence joins TRBV12-5 and TRBJ2-4, with D perhaps TRBD1 (5 bases). CDR3 length equals 16 residues. Between the trimmed V and J ends, which lost 0 bases and 7 bases, there was a span of 16 bases. Germline V gene sequence: CDR1 LGHNT, CDR2 FRNRAP. Complete variable domain (other parts from reference TRBV12-5 and TRBJ2-4): DARVTQTPRHKVTEMGQEVTMRCQPILGHNTVFWYRQTMMQGLELLAYFRNRAPLDDSGMPKDRFSAEMPDATLATLKIQPSEPRDSAVYFCASGLVGARKGNIQYFGAGTRLSVL.

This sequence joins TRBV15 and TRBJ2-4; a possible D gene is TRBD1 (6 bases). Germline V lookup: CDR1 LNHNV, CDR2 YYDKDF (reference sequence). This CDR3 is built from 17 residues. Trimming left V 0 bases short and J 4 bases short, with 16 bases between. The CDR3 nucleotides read TGTGCCACCAGCAGAGATCCAGGGGTAGGTGGGAAAAACATTCAGTACTTC. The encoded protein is CATSRDPGVGGKNIQYF.

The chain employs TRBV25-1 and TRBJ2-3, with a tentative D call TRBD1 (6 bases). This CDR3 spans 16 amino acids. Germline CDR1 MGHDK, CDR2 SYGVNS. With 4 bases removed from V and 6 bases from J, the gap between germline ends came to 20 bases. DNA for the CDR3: TGTGCCAGCAGTGCTCACGGACAGTTAGTGATGGATACGCAGTATTTT. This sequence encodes CASSAHGQLVMDTQYF.

The CDR3 spells CASSSQGTYTF. The CDR3 DNA follows: TGTGCCAGCAGCTCACAGGGAACCTACACCTTC. The chain is built from TRBV11-3 and TRBJ1-2, with D perhaps matching TRBD1 (6 bases). Trimming removed 4 bases from V and 10 bases from J, with 10 bases in between. Germline V CDR1 and CDR2: SGHNT, YENEEA. The CDR3 has 11 amino acids.

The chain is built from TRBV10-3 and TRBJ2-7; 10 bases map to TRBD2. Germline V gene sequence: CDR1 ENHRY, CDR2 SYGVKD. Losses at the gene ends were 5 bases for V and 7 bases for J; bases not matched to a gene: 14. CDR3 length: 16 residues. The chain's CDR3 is CAISPSGSVKILEQYF. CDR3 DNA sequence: TGTGCCATCAGTCCTAGCGGGAGTGTAAAAATCTTGGAGCAGTACTTC.

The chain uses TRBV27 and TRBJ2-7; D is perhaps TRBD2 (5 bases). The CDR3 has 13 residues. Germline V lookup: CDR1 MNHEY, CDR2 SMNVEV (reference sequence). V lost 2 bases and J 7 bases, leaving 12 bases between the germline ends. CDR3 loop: CASSLLATVEQYF. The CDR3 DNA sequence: TGTGCCAGCAGTTTACTAGCTACGGTTGAGCAGTACTTC.

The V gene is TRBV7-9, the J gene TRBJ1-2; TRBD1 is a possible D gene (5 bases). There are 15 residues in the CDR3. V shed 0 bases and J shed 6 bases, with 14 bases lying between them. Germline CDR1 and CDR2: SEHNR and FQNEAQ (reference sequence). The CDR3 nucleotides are TGTGCCAGCAGCTTAGCGACGGCAGGGCTCGATGGCTACACCTTC. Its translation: CASSLATAGLDGYTF.

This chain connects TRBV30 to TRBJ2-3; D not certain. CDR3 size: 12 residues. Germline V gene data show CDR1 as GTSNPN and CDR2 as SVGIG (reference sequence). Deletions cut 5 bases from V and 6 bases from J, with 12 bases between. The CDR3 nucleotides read TGTGCCTGGGGGCGATCTCGGGATACGCAGTATTTT. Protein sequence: CAWGRSRDTQYF.

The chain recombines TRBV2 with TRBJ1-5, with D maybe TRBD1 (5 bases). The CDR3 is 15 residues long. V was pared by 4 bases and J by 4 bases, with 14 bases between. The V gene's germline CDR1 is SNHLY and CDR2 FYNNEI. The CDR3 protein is CASSGAGSYNQPQHF. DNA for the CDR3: TGTGCCAGCAGTGGGGCAGGGTCCTATAATCAGCCCCAGCATTTT.

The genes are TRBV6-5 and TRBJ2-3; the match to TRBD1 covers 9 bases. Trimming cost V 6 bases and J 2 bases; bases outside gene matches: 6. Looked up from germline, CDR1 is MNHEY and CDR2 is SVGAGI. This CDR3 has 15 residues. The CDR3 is CASRRQGGITDTQYF. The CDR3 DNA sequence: TGTGCCAGCAGAAGACAGGGGGGGATCACAGATACGCAGTATTTT.

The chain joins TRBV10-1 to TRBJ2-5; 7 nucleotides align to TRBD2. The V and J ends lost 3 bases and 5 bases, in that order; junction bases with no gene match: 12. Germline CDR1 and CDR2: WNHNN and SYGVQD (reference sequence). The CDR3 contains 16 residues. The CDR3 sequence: CASSDIGVAGSETQYF. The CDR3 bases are TGCGCCAGCAGTGATATCGGGGTAGCGGGTTCGGAGACCCAGTACTTC.

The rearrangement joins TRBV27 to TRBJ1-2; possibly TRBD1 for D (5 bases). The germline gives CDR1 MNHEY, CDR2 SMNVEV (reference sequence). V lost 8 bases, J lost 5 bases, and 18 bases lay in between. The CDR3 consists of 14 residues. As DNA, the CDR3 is TGTGCCAGCTGGGGGGGACCAGATTATTATGGCTACACCTTC. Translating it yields CASWGGPDYYGYTF.

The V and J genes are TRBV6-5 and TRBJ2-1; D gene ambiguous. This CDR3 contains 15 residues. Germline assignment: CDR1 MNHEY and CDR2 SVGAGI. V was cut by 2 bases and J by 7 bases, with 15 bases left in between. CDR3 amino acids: CASSYPAATGNEQFF. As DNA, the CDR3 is TGTGCCAGCAGTTACCCGGCGGCAACTGGTAATGAGCAGTTCTTC.

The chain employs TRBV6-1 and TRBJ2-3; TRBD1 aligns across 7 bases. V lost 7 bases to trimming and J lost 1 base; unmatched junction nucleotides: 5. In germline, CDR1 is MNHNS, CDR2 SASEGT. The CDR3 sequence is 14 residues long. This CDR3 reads CASTIDRGTDTQYF. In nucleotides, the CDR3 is TGTGCCAGCACTATAGACAGGGGCACAGATACGCAGTATTTT.

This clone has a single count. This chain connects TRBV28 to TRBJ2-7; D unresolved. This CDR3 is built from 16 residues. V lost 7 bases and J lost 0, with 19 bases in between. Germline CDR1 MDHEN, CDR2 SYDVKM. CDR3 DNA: TGTGCCAGCAAATTGGCTGGGCAGGTGAGCTCCTACGAGCAGTACTTC. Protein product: CASKLAGQVSSYEQYF.

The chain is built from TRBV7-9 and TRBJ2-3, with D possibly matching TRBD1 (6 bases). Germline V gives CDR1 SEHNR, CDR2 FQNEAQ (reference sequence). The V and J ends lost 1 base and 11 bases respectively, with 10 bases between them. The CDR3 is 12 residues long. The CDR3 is CASSLGGPMQYF. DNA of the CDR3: TGTGCCAGCAGCTTAGGGGGGCCGATGCAGTATTTT. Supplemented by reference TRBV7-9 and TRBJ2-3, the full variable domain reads DTGVSQNPRHKITKRGQNVTFRCDPISEHNRLYWYRQTLGQGPEFLTYFQNEAQLEKSRLLSDRFSAERPKGSFSTLEIQRTEQGDSAMYLCASSLGGPMQYFGPGTRLTVL.

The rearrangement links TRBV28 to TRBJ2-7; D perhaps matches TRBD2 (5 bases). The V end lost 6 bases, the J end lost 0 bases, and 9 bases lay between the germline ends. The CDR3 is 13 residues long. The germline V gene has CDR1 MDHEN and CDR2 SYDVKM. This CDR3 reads CASSVGVSYEQYF. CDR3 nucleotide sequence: TGTGCCAGCAGCGTCGGGGTCTCCTACGAGCAGTACTTC.

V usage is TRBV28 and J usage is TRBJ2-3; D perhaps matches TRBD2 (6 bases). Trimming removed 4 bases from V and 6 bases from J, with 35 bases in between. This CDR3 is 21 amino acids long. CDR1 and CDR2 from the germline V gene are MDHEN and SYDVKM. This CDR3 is CASSSLLRRVLHQRRGDTQYF. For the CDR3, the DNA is TGTGCCAGCAGTTCTCTTCTAAGGCGGGTACTCCACCAAAGGAGGGGTGATACGCAGTATTTT.

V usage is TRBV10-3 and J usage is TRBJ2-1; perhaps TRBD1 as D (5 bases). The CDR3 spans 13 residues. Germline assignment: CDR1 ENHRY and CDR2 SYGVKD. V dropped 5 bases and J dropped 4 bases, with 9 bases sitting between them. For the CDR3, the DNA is TGTGCCATCAGTATTGACAGTTACAATGAGCAGTTCTTC. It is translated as CAISIDSYNEQFF.

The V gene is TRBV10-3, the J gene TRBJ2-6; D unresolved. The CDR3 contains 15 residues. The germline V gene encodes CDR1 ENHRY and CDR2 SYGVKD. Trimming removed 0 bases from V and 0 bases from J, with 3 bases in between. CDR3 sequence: CAISESRSGANVLTF. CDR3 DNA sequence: TGTGCCATCAGTGAGTCGCGCTCTGGGGCCAACGTCCTGACTTTC.

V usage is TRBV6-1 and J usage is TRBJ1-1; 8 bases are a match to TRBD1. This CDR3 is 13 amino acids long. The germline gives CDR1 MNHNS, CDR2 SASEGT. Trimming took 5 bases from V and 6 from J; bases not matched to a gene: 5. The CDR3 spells CASSLGTGAEAFF. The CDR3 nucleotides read TGTGCCAGCAGTCTAGGGACAGGCGCTGAAGCTTTCTTT.

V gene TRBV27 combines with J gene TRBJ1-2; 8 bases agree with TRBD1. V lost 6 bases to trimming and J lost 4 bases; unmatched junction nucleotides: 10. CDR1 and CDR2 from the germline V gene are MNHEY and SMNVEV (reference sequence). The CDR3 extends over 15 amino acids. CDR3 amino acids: CASRPGPGGGYGYTF. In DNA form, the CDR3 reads TGTGCCAGCAGACCCGGGCCAGGGGGCGGCTATGGCTACACCTTC.

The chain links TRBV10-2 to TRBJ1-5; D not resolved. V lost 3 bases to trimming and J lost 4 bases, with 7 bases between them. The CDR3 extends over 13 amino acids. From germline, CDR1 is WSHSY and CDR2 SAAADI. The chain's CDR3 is CASSEQSNQPQHF. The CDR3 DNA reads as TGCGCCAGCAGTGAACAGTCTAATCAGCCCCAGCATTTT.